The 26 T cell receptor beta chains presented below share a single source sample, sequenced in a study of blood T cells in healthy people across ages. Next came a second PCR, run for about 6 to 11 cycles, which used a sample-barcoded 5' primer along with a J-beta primer mix. In TCRdb, the 5' RACE reads were re-called with MiXCR into one record per CDR3 protein. The sample has 1.5 million or so distinct CDR3 sequences; roughly two fifths are singletons. Sequencing input: blood. Receptors originate from a woman aged 18 to 35 in good health.

This clonotype was counted only a few times. This chain connects TRBV24-1 to TRBJ1-2; 8 bases map to TRBD1. Trimming took 2 bases from V and 4 from J; bases not matched to a gene: 8. Germline V gene sequence: CDR1 KGHDR, CDR2 SFDVKD. The CDR3 length is 16 residues. CDR3 in DNA: TGTGCCACCAGTGATTCGCGACAGGGGCGCGGCTATGGCTACACCTTC. It translates to CATSDSRQGRGYGYTF.

The gene calls are TRBV5-1 and TRBJ1-4; D might be TRBD1 (5 bases). The CDR3 covers 14 residues. The V end was cut by 0 bases, the J end by 8 bases, with 11 bases between. Germline V gene lookup returns CDR1 SGHRS and CDR2 YFSETQ. The CDR3, as DNA: TGCGCCAGCAGCTTGGTGGGGACGGAAGAAAAACTGTTTTTT. Its protein product is CASSLVGTEEKLFF.

V usage is TRBV6-2 or TRBV6-3 and J usage is TRBJ2-7; 11 bases line up with TRBD2. Germline loops: CDR1 MNHEY, CDR2 SVGEGT. The CDR3 spans 15 residues. Trimming at V came to 6 bases and at J to 7 bases, leaving 11 bases not matched to a gene. CDR3 in DNA: TGTGCCAGCAGAACTAGCGGGGGCCTGTACAATGAGCAGTACTTC. Protein: CASRTSGGLYNEQYF.

This chain links TRBV28 with TRBJ2-1; D might be TRBD1 (5 bases). The last part of the DNA fits TRBJ2-7 better; the J call may be wrong. Germline V gene lookup returns CDR1 MDHEN and CDR2 SYDVKM. The CDR3 totals 13 residues. The CDR3 reads CASTDSSYNEQYF. The CDR3 bases are TGTGCCAGCACCGACAGTTCCTACAATGAGCAGTACTTC.

The chain carries TRBV7-2 and TRBJ2-3; maybe TRBD2 (6 bases). Trimming cost V 2 bases and J 5 bases, with 23 bases left between them. Germline V lookup: CDR1 SGHTA, CDR2 FQGNSA. This CDR3 contains 18 residues. The DNA of the CDR3 is TGTGCCAGCAGCTTATACGGGGGAGTGGGGGGTCGGGGAGATACGCAGTATTTT. Amino acids: CASSLYGGVGGRGDTQYF.

This clonotype has ten or more counts. The rearrangement uses TRBV12-3 or TRBV12-4 and TRBJ1-1; D unresolved. Trimming removed 5 bases from V and 1 base from J, with 8 bases in between. The CDR3 sequence is 13 residues long. The CDR3 DNA sequence: TGTGCCAGCAGTCCCCGACAGAACACTGAAGCTTTCTTT. Its protein is CASSPRQNTEAFF.

V is TRBV9 and J is TRBJ2-5, with 8 bases matching TRBD1. The junction had 6 bases not matched to a gene; V was cut back by 4 bases and J by 4 bases. Per the germline V gene, CDR1 is SGDLS and CDR2 is YYNGEE. The length of the CDR3 is 14 residues. For the CDR3, the DNA is TGTGCCAGCAGCCCTATGGACAGGGCAGAGACCCAGTACTTC. Its translation is CASSPMDRAETQYF.

The rearrangement uses TRBV4-2 and TRBJ2-4; weak D call: TRBD2 (5 bases). The germline V and J ends were trimmed by 8 bases and 2 bases, with 10 bases remaining between them. The CDR3 length is 13 residues. Germline V lookup: CDR1 LGHNA, CDR2 YNFKEQ. DNA of the CDR3: TGTGCCAGCGGACTTTCTACCAAAAACATTCAGTACTTC. It codes for CASGLSTKNIQYF.

V gene TRBV5-1 combines with J gene TRBJ2-1, with 7 nucleotides matching TRBD2. CDR1 SGHRS and CDR2 YFSETQ come from the germline V gene. The CDR3 covers 15 residues. V shed 0 bases and J 5 bases; nucleotides not matched to a gene: 5. The CDR3 DNA reads as TGCGCCAGCAGCTTGGACCAGCGGGACGACAATGAGCAGTTCTTC. As protein: CASSLDQRDDNEQFF.

This clonotype was counted a single time. The V call is TRBV7-4, the J call TRBJ2-5, with D possibly matching TRBD2 (5 bases). The germline gives CDR1 SGHVT, CDR2 SQSDAQ. V was cut by 7 bases and J by 5 bases, with 17 bases left in between. The length of the CDR3 is 14 residues. The DNA of the CDR3 is TGTGCCAGCAACCTTGTTGGGAGCGTGGAGACCCAGTACTTC. It encodes CASNLVGSVETQYF. The complete variable domain, with remaining parts taken from reference TRBV7-4 and TRBJ2-5, reads GAGVSQSPRYKVAKRGRDVALRCDSISGHVTLYWYRQTLGQGSEVLTYSQSDAQRDKSGRPSGRFSAERPERSVSTLKIQRTEQGDSAVYLCASNLVGSVETQYFGPGTRLLVL.

This chain joins TRBV7-9 and TRBJ2-1, with D possibly called TRBD1 or TRBD2 (6 bases each). V was shortened by 6 bases and J by 4 bases, with 16 bases between the two germline ends. The germline CDR1 and CDR2 sequences are SEHNR and FQNEAQ (reference sequence). This CDR3 is 15 amino acids long. The DNA of the CDR3 is TGTGCCAGCAGACCTGGGGGGCCCCTTTACAATGAGCAGTTCTTC. This encodes CASRPGGPLYNEQFF. The whole variable domain, filled in from reference TRBV7-9 and TRBJ2-1, reads DTGVSQNPRHKITKRGQNVTFRCDPISEHNRLYWYRQTLGQGPEFLTYFQNEAQLEKSRLLSDRFSAERPKGSFSTLEIQRTEQGDSAMYLCASRPGGPLYNEQFFGPGTRLTVL.

The chain is built from TRBV6-2 or TRBV6-3 and TRBJ2-4; D remains unclear. Trimming left V 0 bases short and J 1 base short, with 7 bases between. Per germline, CDR1 MNHEY and CDR2 SVGEGT. CDR3 size: 15 residues. The CDR3 here is CASSYSIYAKNIQYF. For the CDR3, the DNA is TGTGCCAGCAGTTACTCGATTTACGCCAAAAACATTCAGTACTTC.

A note on this clonotype: A much bigger clone sits one base away, suggesting this may be a read error. The CDR3 region is CAISGWDRGEYEQYF. The CDR3 nucleotides are TGTGCCATCAGTGGCTGGGACAGGGGAGAGTACGAGCAGTACTTC. The gene calls are TRBV10-3 and TRBJ2-5, with 10 bases aligning to TRBD1. Near its end, the DNA agrees better with TRBJ2-7, so the J call may be wrong. CDR1 is ENHRY, CDR2 SYGVKD, per germline. The CDR3 spans 15 residues.

The chain links TRBV5-1 to TRBJ1-2; no reliable D call. The CDR3 consists of 14 residues. The V end lost 5 bases, the J end lost 5 bases, and 16 bases lay between the germline ends. Germline V gene sequence: CDR1 SGHRS, CDR2 YFSETQ. For the CDR3, the DNA is TGCGCCAGCAGAAACGCCGGGAATTCTTATGGCTACACCTTC. Translation gives CASRNAGNSYGYTF.

This clonotype was detected a few times. The chain uses TRBV29-1 and TRBJ2-5; 7 bases map to TRBD2. Per germline, CDR1 SQVTM and CDR2 ANQGSEA. The junction had 8 bases not matched to a gene; V was cut back by 7 bases and J by 6 bases. The CDR3 totals 12 residues. In nucleotides, the CDR3 is TGCAGCGCGCCCGCGGGAGAAAAGACCCAGTACTTC. Its translation is CSAPAGEKTQYF.

The chain carries TRBV4-3 and TRBJ2-1; no clear D gene. V lost 2 bases and J lost 2, with 10 bases in between. This CDR3 has 15 amino acids. CDR1 is LGHNA and CDR2 is YSLEER in the germline V gene. CDR3 in amino acids: CASSQLSVPYNEQFF. As DNA, the CDR3 is TGCGCCAGCAGCCAACTCAGCGTCCCCTACAATGAGCAGTTCTTC.

This chain connects TRBV5-1 to TRBJ2-3; a weak D match, TRBD1 (5 bases). The CDR3 is 14 amino acids. CDR1 is SGHRS, CDR2 YFSETQ, per germline. V lost 2 bases and J 2 bases, leaving 9 bases between the germline ends. The CDR3 coding sequence is TGCGCCAGCAGCTTAGAAGGGGTCACAGATACGCAGTATTTT. Amino acids: CASSLEGVTDTQYF.

This sequence joins TRBV6-5 and TRBJ2-6; TRBD1 might be the D (5 bases). Germline values: CDR1 MNHEY, CDR2 SVGAGI. Trimming stripped 0 bases from V and 2 bases from J, with 8 bases between. The CDR3 contains 16 residues. The CDR3 bases are TGTGCCAGCAGTTACTCGCCCAGGGCTGGGGCCAACGTCCTGACTTTC. Its protein product is CASSYSPRAGANVLTF.

This clonotype has only a few counts. CDR3 residues: CASSLDSGEQFF. The CDR3 nucleotides read TGTGCCAGCAGCTTGGATAGCGGCGAGCAGTTCTTC. The chain couples TRBV7-2 to TRBJ2-1, with a tentative D call TRBD2 (6 bases). The CDR3 loop spans 12 amino acids. Germline CDR1 is SGHTA and CDR2 is FQGNSA. Trimming left V 3 bases short and J 10 bases short, with 10 bases between.

This clonotype was counted only a few times. The gene calls are TRBV28 and TRBJ2-4; 9 bases are a match to TRBD1. After removal of 6 bases from V and 2 bases from J, the junction contained 5 bases not matched to a gene. The CDR3 has 15 amino acids. The V gene's germline CDR1 is MDHEN and CDR2 SYDVKM. In DNA, the CDR3 is TGTGCCAGCAGACGCACAGGGGGCACCAAAAACATTCAGTACTTC. This translates into CASRRTGGTKNIQYF.

The chain uses TRBV10-3 and TRBJ1-5; 10 positions agree with TRBD1. Germline values: CDR1 ENHRY, CDR2 SYGVKD. The CDR3 is 15 residues long. The V and J ends lost 3 bases and 3 bases, in that order; junction bases with no gene match: 2. CDR3 sequence (DNA): TGTGCCATCAGTGACGGGACAGGGGACAATCAGCCCCAGCATTTT. Its translation: CAISDGTGDNQPQHF.

The V and J genes are TRBV20-1 and TRBJ2-4; D is perhaps TRBD1 or TRBD2 (5 bases each). The V gene lost 3 bases and the J gene lost 6 bases, with 21 bases spanning the gap. Germline-derived CDR1 and CDR2 are DFQATT and SNEGSKA (reference sequence). The CDR3 totals 16 residues. The CDR3: CSASGEPGPRVNIQYF. DNA of the CDR3: TGCAGTGCTAGTGGGGAACCGGGACCCCGGGTAAACATTCAGTACTTC.

This chain uses TRBV15 with TRBJ2-2, with unresolved D. CDR1 is LNHNV, CDR2 YYDKDF, per germline (reference sequence). V lost 0 bases and J 8 bases, leaving 13 bases between the germline ends. The CDR3 covers 15 residues. CDR3 sequence: CATSRDNLLPGELFF. The CDR3 bases are TGTGCCACCAGCAGAGACAATTTGCTACCGGGGGAGCTGTTTTTT.

A few counts support this clonotype. The chain uses TRBV20-1 and TRBJ2-7, with D possibly TRBD2 on 6 matching bases. Trimming cost V 6 bases and J 0 bases, with 9 bases left between them. Germline CDR1 DFQATT, CDR2 SNEGSKA (reference sequence). This CDR3 has 12 residues. As DNA, the CDR3 is TGCAGTGCAGATAGCGGCTCCTACGAGCAGTACTTC. Translating it yields CSADSGSYEQYF.

This clonotype was seen many times. The V call is TRBV10-3, the J call TRBJ1-6; D is uncertain. The CDR3 runs to 13 residues. CDR1 ENHRY and CDR2 SYGVKD come from the germline V gene. Trimming stripped 8 bases from V and 0 bases from J, with 5 bases between. Here the CDR3 DNA reads TGTGCCATCGGGCTCTCCTATAATTCACCCCTCCACTTT. Its protein is CAIGLSYNSPLHF.

The chain uses TRBV4-1 and TRBJ1-1, with D perhaps TRBD1 (6 bases). V dropped 6 bases and J dropped 6 bases, with 17 bases sitting between them. Germline V gene lookup returns CDR1 MGHRA and CDR2 YSYEKL. The CDR3 extends over 14 amino acids. The CDR3 loop reads CASRYGQTQAEAFF. CDR3 sequence (DNA): TGCGCCAGCAGGTACGGACAGACCCAGGCTGAAGCTTTCTTT.